There are a few counts of the clone carrying this T cell receptor (beta chain). This specimen comes from a study of CD8 T cells in ankylosing spondylitis. TCRdb passed the 5' RACE reads through MiXCR, listing each CDR3 protein once. Of a few hundred thousand distinct CDR3 sequences listed, roughly a tenth are singletons. The CDR3 length is 18 residues. The trim removed 3 bases at V and 2 bases at J, leaving 9 bases unmatched. This chain connects TRBV12-3 or TRBV12-4 to TRBJ2-5; 13 nucleotides match TRBD2. Source material: blood, either unsorted or a sorted T cell fraction (not recorded which). This clonotype originated in a male donor with ankylosing spondylitis or in good health (not recorded which). For the CDR3, the DNA is TGTGCCAGCAGTTTTTTTTTTCAGACTAGCGGGGGGCAAGAGACCCAGTACTTC. It translates to CASSFFFQTSGGQETQYF.